These 20 T cell receptor beta chains came from one sample sequenced in a study of OX40 agonist ivuxolimab in advanced cancers. Produced via immunoSEQ multiplex PCR; TCRdb's table is partial and in-frame only. The table lists under 100,000 clones, 70% to 85% of them singletons. This specimen was CD4+ or CD8+ T cells sorted from blood, taken in a trial of the OX40 agonist ivuxolimab. These receptors all come from an adult with an advanced solid tumor such as melanoma, head and neck, liver or kidney cancer.

V and J are TRBV29-1 and TRBJ2-5; 8 bases match TRBD1. Germline CDR1 is SQVTM and CDR2 is ANQGSEA. The junction had 1 base not matched to a gene; V was cut back by 3 bases and J by 4 bases. The CDR3 is made up of 12 amino acids. The CDR3 nucleotides are TGCAGCGTTGACAGGGGGCGAGAGACCCAGTACTTC. It encodes CSVDRGRETQYF.

The CDR3 protein is CASSVGVGGITDTQYF. CDR3 bases: TGTGCCAGCAGCGTAGGAGTGGGCGGGATCACAGATACGCAGTATTTT. The rearrangement joins TRBV9 to TRBJ2-3; possible D gene TRBD2, 6 bases. The CDR3 has 16 amino acids. Germline loops: CDR1 SGDLS, CDR2 YYNGEE. Trimming shortened V by 0 bases and J by 2 bases, and 13 bases separated the two germline ends.

The chain couples TRBV28 to TRBJ1-5; D remains unclear. The V end lost 3 bases, the J end lost 7 bases, and 7 bases lay between the germline ends. Looked up from germline, CDR1 is MDHEN and CDR2 is SYDVKM. CDR3 size: 12 residues. The CDR3 bases are TGTGCCAGCAGTTTCGGTTCGCAGCCCCAGCATTTT. Protein sequence: CASSFGSQPQHF.

The CDR3 is CASSLAAAYGYTF. The CDR3 DNA follows: TGCGCCAGCAGCTTGGCGGCGGCTTATGGCTACACCTTC. The chain links TRBV5-1 to TRBJ1-2, with unresolved D. V lost 0 bases, J lost 5 bases, and 8 bases lay in between. Germline CDR1 and CDR2: SGHRS and YFSETQ. This CDR3 contains 13 residues.

This sequence joins TRBV29-1 and TRBJ2-7; possibly TRBD1 for D (6 bases). Germline V CDR1 and CDR2: SQVTM, ANQGSEA. The length of the CDR3 is 14 residues. Trimming pared 4 bases from V and 0 bases from J, leaving 13 bases between. The CDR3, as DNA: TGCAGCGTTGGGGGACAATCGAGCTCCTACGAGCAGTACTTC. Translated: CSVGGQSSSYEQYF.

This rearrangement joins TRBV7-9 to TRBJ1-6; D is unclear. Trimming took 1 base from V and 7 from J, leaving 14 bases between them. In germline, CDR1 is SEHNR, CDR2 FQNEAQ (reference sequence). This CDR3 is 16 amino acids long. In DNA, the CDR3 is TGTGCCAGCAGCTTAGTCAGTTTAGGCTACAATTCACCCCTCCACTTT. This gives the protein CASSLVSLGYNSPLHF.

The CDR3 region is CASSLGVGTEFYGYTF. The CDR3 DNA reads TGCGCCAGCAGCTTGGGGGTAGGGACGGAGTTCTATGGCTACACCTTC. J is TRBJ1-2 and V is TRBV5-1, with D possibly being TRBD1 (5 bases). Germline V CDR1 and CDR2: SGHRS, YFSETQ. CDR3 length: 16 residues. Trimming took off 0 bases at V and 4 bases at J, with 16 bases between the two ends.

The chain is built from TRBV29-1 and TRBJ2-3; D uncertain. The CDR3 has 10 residues. CDR1 and CDR2 from the germline V gene are SQVTM and ANQGSEA. V gave up 6 bases and J gave up 2 bases, with 3 bases separating them. The CDR3: CSVNTDTQYF. The CDR3 coding sequence is TGCAGCGTGAACACAGATACGCAGTATTTT.

The rearrangement joins TRBV6-5 to TRBJ2-5; the D gene could be TRBD1 or TRBD2 (5 bases each). CDR1 is MNHEY, CDR2 SVGAGI, per germline. The V and J ends lost 4 bases and 7 bases respectively, with 19 bases between them. The CDR3 has 15 amino acids. CDR3 sequence reads: CASSSTGTGSWTQYF. The CDR3 nucleotides read TGTGCCAGCAGTTCAACCGGGACGGGTTCTTGGACCCAGTACTTC.

The chain links TRBV19 to TRBJ2-1; no firm D call. The CDR3 contains 16 residues. Germline V CDR1 and CDR2: LNHDA, SQIVND (reference sequence). The ends were cut back, 4 bases at V and 7 bases at J, with 20 bases in the middle. The CDR3: CASSTRAAASGNEQFF. CDR3 nucleotides: TGTGCCAGTAGTACCCGGGCGGCAGCCTCTGGTAATGAGCAGTTCTTC.

This clone appeared once. The CDR3 DNA reads as TGTGCCAGCAGTGAAGGGTCTGGCGGGGTTTCCTACGAGCAGTACTTC. It yields the protein CASSEGSGGVSYEQYF. The rearrangement links TRBV2 to TRBJ2-7, with D tentatively TRBD2 (6 bases). The CDR3 contains 16 residues. Germline V lookup: CDR1 SNHLY, CDR2 FYNNEI. The germline V and J ends were trimmed by 1 base and 1 base, with 14 bases remaining between them. Looking up the rest from reference TRBV2 and TRBJ2-7 gives the full variable domain: EPEVTQTPSHQVTQMGQEVILRCVPISNHLYFYWYRQILGQKVEFLVSFYNNEISEKSEIFDDQFSVERPDGSNFTLKIRSTKLEDSAMYFCASSEGSGGVSYEQYFGPGTRLTVT.

DNA for the CDR3: TGTGCCAGCAGGGCCAATCCCAGGGTTCCTAATGAAAAACTGTTTTTT. Translating it yields CASRANPRVPNEKLFF. V is TRBV2 and J is TRBJ1-4; a weak D match, TRBD1 (5 bases). V lost 6 bases to trimming and J lost 3 bases, with 17 bases between them. From germline, CDR1 is SNHLY and CDR2 FYNNEI. The CDR3 spans 16 residues.

V gene TRBV27 combines with J gene TRBJ2-3; 12 nucleotides align to TRBD2. Germline V gene data show CDR1 as MNHEY and CDR2 as SMNVEV (reference sequence). The V gene end was trimmed by 3 bases and the J gene end by 6 bases; junction bases not matched to a gene: 10. There are 17 residues in the CDR3. CDR3: CASSFRRTSGILDTQYF. CDR3 in DNA: TGTGCCAGCAGTTTTCGGAGGACTAGCGGGATCCTTGATACGCAGTATTTT.

CDR3 coding DNA: TGCGCCAGCAGCTGGGGTGGGGGGCCCTACAATGAGCAGTTCTTC. Protein sequence: CASSWGGGPYNEQFF. J is TRBJ2-1 and V is TRBV5-1; possibly TRBD1 or TRBD2 for D (6 bases each). V gave up 3 bases and J gave up 2 bases, with 12 bases separating them. Germline lookup yields CDR1 SGHRS and CDR2 YFSETQ. The CDR3 consists of 15 residues.

The chain uses TRBV7-2 and TRBJ1-1; perhaps TRBD1 as D (5 bases). The CDR3 consists of 14 residues. With 3 bases removed from V and 5 bases from J, the gap between germline ends came to 13 bases. The germline V gene has CDR1 SGHTA and CDR2 FQGNSA. As DNA, the CDR3 is TGTGCCAGCAGCTTTTACAGCTGGGGGACTGAAGCTTTCTTT. Its protein product is CASSFYSWGTEAFF.

This chain joins TRBV28 and TRBJ1-1; D perhaps matches TRBD1 (5 bases). This CDR3 region has 15 residues. The germline CDR1 and CDR2 sequences are MDHEN and SYDVKM. Between the trimmed V and J ends, which lost 2 bases and 5 bases, there was a span of 15 bases. CDR3 amino acids: CASSLNRHRGTEAFF. CDR3 sequence (DNA): TGTGCCAGCAGTTTAAACAGACATCGGGGGACTGAAGCTTTCTTT.

J is TRBJ2-4 and V is TRBV25-1; possibly TRBD1 for D (5 bases). There are 13 residues in the CDR3. The germline V gene has CDR1 MGHDK and CDR2 SYGVNS. V lost 3 bases and J 6 bases, leaving 9 bases between the germline ends. The CDR3 sequence is CASSDDRGNIQYF. The CDR3 DNA reads as TGTGCCAGCAGTGATGACAGAGGAAACATTCAGTACTTC.

The chain carries TRBV18 and TRBJ2-5; tentative D call: TRBD1 (6 bases). The DNA end is a closer match to TRBJ2-7, so the J assignment may be wrong. CDR3 size: 17 residues. Germline assignment: CDR1 KGHSH and CDR2 LQKENI. The CDR3 protein is CASSPNLGTGTPYEQYF. In DNA form, the CDR3 reads TGTGCCAGCTCACCAAACCTCGGCACAGGGACACCCTACGAGCAGTACTTC.

The chain uses TRBV19 and TRBJ1-2; D gene uncertain. CDR3 length: 12 residues. Looked up from germline, CDR1 is LNHDA and CDR2 is SQIVND (reference sequence). With 5 bases removed from V and 1 base from J, the gap between germline ends came to 5 bases. CDR3: CASSGVNYGYTF. CDR3 coding DNA: TGTGCCAGTAGTGGGGTTAACTATGGCTACACCTTC.

This clone was counted a few times. This chain links TRBV13 with TRBJ2-1, with D perhaps TRBD1 (5 bases). Deletions cut 3 bases from V and 10 bases from J, with 16 bases between. Germline V gene sequence: CDR1 PRHDT, CDR2 FYEKMQ (reference sequence). The CDR3 is made up of 14 amino acids. The CDR3 DNA reads TGTGCCAGCAGCTTTCAAGCCACGAGGACAGAGCAGTTCTTC. Translating it yields CASSFQATRTEQFF.